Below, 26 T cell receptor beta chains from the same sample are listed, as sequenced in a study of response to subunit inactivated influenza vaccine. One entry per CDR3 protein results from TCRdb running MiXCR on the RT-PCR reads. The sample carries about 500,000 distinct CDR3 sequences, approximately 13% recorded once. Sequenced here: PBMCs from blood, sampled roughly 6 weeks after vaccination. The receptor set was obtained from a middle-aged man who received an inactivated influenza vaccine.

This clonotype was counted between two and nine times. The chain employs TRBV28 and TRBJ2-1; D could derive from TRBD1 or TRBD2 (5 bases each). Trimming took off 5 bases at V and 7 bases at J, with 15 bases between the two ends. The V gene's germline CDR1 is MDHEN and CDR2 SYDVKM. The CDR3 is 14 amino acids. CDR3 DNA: TGTGCCAGCAGTCTGACTAACTGGGGGAATGAGCAGTTCTTC. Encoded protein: CASSLTNWGNEQFF.

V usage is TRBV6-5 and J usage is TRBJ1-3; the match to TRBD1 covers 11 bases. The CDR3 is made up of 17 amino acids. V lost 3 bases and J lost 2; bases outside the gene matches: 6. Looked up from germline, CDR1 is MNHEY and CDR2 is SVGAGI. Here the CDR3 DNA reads TGTGCCAGCAGTTATTGGGACAGGGGGGGTACTGGAAACACCATATATTTT. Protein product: CASSYWDRGGTGNTIYF.

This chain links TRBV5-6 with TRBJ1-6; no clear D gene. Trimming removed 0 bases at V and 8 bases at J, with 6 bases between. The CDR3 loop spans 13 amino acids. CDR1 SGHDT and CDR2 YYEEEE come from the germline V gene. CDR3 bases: TGTGCCAGCAGCTTGGTCGGGGATTCACCCCTCCACTTT. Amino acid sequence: CASSLVGDSPLHF. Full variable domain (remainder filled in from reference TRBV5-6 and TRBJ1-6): DAGVTQSPTHLIKTRGQQVTLRCSPKSGHDTVSWYQQALGQGPQFIFQYYEEEERQRGNFPDRFSGHQFPNYSSELNVNALLLGDSALYLCASSLVGDSPLHFGNGTRLTVT.

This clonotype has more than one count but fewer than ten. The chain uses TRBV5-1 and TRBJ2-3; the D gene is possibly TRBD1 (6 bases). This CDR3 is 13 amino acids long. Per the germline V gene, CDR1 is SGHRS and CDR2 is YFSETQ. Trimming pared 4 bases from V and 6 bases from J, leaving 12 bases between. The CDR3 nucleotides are TGCGCCAGCAGCCCGAGGACAGTGGATACGCAGTATTTT. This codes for CASSPRTVDTQYF.

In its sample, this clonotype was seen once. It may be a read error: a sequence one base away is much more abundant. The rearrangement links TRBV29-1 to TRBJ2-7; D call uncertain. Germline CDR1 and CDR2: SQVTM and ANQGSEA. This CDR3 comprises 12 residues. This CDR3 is CSVSDLAYEQCF. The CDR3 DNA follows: TGCAGCGTTTCCGACTTAGCCTACGAGCAGTGCTTC.

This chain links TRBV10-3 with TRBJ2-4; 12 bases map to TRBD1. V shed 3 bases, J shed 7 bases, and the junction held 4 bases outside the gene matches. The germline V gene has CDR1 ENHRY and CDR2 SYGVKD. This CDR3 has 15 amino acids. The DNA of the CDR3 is TGTGCCATCAGTGACCCGGGACAGGGGGCGAACATTCAGTACTTC. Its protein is CAISDPGQGANIQYF.

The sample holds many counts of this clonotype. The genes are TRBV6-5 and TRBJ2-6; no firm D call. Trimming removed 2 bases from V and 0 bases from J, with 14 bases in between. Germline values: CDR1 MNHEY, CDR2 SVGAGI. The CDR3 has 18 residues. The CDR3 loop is CASSYGGELSSGANVLTF. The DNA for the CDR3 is TGTGCCAGCAGTTACGGCGGAGAGCTAAGCTCTGGGGCCAACGTCCTGACTTTC.

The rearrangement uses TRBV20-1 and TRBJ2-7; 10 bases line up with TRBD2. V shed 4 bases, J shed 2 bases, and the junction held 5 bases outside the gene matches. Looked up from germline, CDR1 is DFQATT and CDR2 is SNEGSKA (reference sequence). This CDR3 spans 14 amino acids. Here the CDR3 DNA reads TGCAGTGCTACGCTAGCGGGGGCCGCCTACGAGCAGTACTTC. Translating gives CSATLAGAAYEQYF.

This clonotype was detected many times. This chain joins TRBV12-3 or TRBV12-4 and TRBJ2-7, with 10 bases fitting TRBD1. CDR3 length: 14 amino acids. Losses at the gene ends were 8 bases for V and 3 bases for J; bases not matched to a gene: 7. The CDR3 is CASSPRTGGYEQYF. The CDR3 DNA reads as TGTGCCAGCTCACCAAGGACAGGGGGCTACGAGCAGTACTTC.

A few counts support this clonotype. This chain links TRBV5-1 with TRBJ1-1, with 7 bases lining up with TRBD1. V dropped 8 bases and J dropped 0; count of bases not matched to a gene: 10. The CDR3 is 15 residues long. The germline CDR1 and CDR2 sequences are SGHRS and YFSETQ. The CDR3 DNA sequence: TGCGCCAGTAAACTAGGGGACAGCATGAACACTGAAGCTTTCTTT. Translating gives CASKLGDSMNTEAFF.

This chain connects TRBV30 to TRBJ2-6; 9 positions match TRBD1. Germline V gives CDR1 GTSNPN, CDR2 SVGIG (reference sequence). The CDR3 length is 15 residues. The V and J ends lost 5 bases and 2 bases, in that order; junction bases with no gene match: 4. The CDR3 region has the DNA TGTGCCTGGGGGACAGGGTATACTGGGGCCAACGTCCTGACTTTC. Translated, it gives CAWGTGYTGANVLTF.

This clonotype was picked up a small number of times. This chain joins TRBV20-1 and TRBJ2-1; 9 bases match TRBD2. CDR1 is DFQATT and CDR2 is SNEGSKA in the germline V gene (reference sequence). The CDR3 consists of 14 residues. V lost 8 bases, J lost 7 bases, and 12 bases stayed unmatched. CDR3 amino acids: CSTTRGRARNEQFF. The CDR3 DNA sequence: TGCAGTACGACCCGCGGGAGGGCCCGGAATGAGCAGTTCTTC.

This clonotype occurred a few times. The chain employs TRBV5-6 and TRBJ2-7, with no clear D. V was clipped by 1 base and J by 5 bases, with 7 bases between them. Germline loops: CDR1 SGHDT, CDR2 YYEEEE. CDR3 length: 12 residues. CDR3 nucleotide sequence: TGTGCCAGCAGCTTGAGTCGGAACGAGCAGTACTTC. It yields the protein CASSLSRNEQYF.

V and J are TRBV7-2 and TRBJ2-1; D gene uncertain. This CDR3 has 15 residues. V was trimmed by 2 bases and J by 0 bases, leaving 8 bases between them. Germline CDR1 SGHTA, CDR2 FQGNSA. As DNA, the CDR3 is TGTGCCAGCAGCTTACTAGGGATCTCCTACAATGAGCAGTTCTTC. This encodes CASSLLGISYNEQFF.

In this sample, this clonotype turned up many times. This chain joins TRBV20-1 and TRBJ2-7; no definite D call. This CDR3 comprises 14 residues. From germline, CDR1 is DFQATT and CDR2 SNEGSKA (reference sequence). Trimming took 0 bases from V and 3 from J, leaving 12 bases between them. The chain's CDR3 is CSARDLRGLYEQYF. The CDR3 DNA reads TGCAGTGCTAGAGATCTCCGTGGCCTCTACGAGCAGTACTTC.

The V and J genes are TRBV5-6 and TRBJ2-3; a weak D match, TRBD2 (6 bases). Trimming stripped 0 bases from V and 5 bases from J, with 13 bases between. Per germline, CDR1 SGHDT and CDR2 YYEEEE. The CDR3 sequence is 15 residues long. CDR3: CASSLVGGVGDTQYF. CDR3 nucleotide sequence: TGTGCCAGCAGCTTGGTGGGGGGTGTTGGAGATACGCAGTATTTT.

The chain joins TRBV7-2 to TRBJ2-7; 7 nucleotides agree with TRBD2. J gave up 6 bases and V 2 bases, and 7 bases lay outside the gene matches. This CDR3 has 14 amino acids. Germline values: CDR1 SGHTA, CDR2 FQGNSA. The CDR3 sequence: CASSLQTQRGEQYF. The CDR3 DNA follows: TGTGCCAGCAGCTTACAGACTCAGCGGGGCGAGCAGTACTTC.

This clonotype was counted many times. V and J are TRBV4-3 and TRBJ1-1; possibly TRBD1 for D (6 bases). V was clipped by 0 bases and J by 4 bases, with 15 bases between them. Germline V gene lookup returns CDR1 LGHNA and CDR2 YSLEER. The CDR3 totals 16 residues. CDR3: CASSQDAGGGATEAFF. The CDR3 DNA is TGCGCCAGCAGCCAAGATGCTGGCGGGGGGGCCACTGAAGCTTTCTTT.

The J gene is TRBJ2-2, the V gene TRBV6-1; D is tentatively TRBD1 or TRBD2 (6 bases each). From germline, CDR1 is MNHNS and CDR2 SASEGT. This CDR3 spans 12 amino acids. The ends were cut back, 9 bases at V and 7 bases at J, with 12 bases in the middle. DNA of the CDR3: TGTGCCAGTTTTCGGGGGCGCGGGGAGCTGTTTTTT. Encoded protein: CASFRGRGELFF.

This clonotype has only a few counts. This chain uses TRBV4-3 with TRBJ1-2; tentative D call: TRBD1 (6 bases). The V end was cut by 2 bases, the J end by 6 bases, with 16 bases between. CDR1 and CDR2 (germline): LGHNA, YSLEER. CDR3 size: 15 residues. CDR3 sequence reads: CASSQKTGGLDGYTF. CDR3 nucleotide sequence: TGCGCCAGCAGCCAAAAGACAGGCGGCCTGGATGGCTACACCTTC.

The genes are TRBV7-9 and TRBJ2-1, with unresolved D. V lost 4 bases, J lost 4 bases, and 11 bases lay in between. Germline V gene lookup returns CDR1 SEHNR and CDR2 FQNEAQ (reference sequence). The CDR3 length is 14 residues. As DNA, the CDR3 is TGTGCCAGCAGCTCTGTGGACCGATACAATGAGCAGTTCTTC. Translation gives CASSSVDRYNEQFF. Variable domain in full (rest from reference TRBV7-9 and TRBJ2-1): DTGVSQNPRHKITKRGQNVTFRCDPISEHNRLYWYRQTLGQGPEFLTYFQNEAQLEKSRLLSDRFSAERPKGSFSTLEIQRTEQGDSAMYLCASSSVDRYNEQFFGPGTRLTVL.

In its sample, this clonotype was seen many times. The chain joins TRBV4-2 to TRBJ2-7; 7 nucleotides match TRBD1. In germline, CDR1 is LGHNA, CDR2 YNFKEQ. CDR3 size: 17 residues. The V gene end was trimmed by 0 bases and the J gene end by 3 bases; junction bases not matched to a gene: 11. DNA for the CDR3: TGTGCCAGCAGCCAAGACCATGACAGGGCTTACAGCTACGAGCAGTACTTC. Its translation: CASSQDHDRAYSYEQYF.

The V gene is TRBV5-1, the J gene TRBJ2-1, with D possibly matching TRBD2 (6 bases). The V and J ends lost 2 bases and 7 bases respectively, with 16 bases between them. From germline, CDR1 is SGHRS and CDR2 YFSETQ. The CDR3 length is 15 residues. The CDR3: CASSLFPGEGNEQFF. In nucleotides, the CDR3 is TGCGCCAGCAGCTTATTTCCGGGAGAGGGAAATGAGCAGTTCTTC.

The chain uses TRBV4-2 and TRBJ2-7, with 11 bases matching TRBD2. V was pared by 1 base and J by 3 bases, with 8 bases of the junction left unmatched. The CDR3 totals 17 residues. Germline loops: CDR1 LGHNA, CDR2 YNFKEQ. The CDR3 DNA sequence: TGTGCCAGCAGCCAAGTAATAGCGGGGGGGCGGGACTACGAGCAGTACTTC. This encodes CASSQVIAGGRDYEQYF.

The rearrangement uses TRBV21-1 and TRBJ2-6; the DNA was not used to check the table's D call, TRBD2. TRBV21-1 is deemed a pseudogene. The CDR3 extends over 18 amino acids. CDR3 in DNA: TGTGCCAGCAGCAAAGTCGACCCCTCCAGCTCTGGGGCCAACGTCCTGACTTTC. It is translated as CASSKVDPSSSGANVLTF.

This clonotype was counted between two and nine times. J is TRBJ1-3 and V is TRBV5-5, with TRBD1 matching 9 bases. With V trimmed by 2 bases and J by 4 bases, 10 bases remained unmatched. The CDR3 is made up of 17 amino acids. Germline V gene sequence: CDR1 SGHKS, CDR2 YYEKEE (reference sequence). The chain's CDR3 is CASSFPPGGQGGNTIYF. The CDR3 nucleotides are TGTGCCAGCAGCTTCCCTCCTGGAGGACAGGGGGGAAACACCATATATTTT.